Below are 24 T cell receptor beta chains sequenced from a single sample in a study of blood T cells in healthy people across ages. The authors ran a second PCR of 7 to 11 cycles using a sample-barcoded 5' primer and a J-beta primer mix. A single record per CDR3 protein comes from TCRdb applying MiXCR to the 5' RACE reads. This sample has some 1.6 million distinct CDR3 sequences; about 35% occur once, and the top ten carry about 11%. Sample: blood. Receptor source: a woman younger than 45 in good health.

V usage is TRBV4-2 and J usage is TRBJ2-3, with 9 positions matching TRBD2. The CDR3 has 17 amino acids. CDR1 is LGHNA and CDR2 is YNFKEQ in the germline V gene. V trimming: 0 bases; J trimming: 4 bases; junction bases outside the gene matches: 8. The CDR3 reads CASSQEGGGAGADTQYF. CDR3 DNA: TGTGCCAGCAGCCAAGAAGGCGGGGGGGCCGGAGCAGATACGCAGTATTTT.

This clonotype was seen more than once but under ten times. This sequence joins TRBV7-6 and TRBJ2-7, with 7 positions matching TRBD2. The better agreement between TRBJ2-5 and the DNA end casts doubt on the J call. The CDR3 sequence is 17 residues long. In germline, CDR1 is SGHVS, CDR2 FNYEAQ. CDR3 protein: CASSLVLAGTGPGTQYF. The CDR3 DNA is TGTGCCAGCAGCTTAGTATTAGCGGGTACAGGCCCCGGGACCCAGTACTTC.

This clonotype has at least ten counts. The chain employs TRBV5-1 and TRBJ2-7; D tentatively reads TRBD1 or TRBD2 (5 bases each). From germline, CDR1 is SGHRS and CDR2 YFSETQ. There are 14 residues in the CDR3. Between the trimmed V and J ends, which lost 0 bases and 6 bases, there was a span of 13 bases. CDR3 protein: CASSLATGPGEQYF. The CDR3 DNA is TGCGCCAGCAGCTTGGCCACGGGACCCGGCGAGCAGTACTTC.

In this sample, this clonotype turned up many times. This rearrangement joins TRBV27 to TRBJ2-7; 7 nucleotides line up with TRBD1. Germline V gives CDR1 MNHEY, CDR2 SMNVEV (reference sequence). J gave up 3 bases and V 7 bases, and 6 bases lay outside the gene matches. The CDR3 has 13 amino acids. The CDR3 DNA follows: TGTGCCAGCAAACGGACAGGCGTCTACGAGCAGTACTTC. Its protein is CASKRTGVYEQYF.

This clonotype came up a few times. J is TRBJ2-3 and V is TRBV12-3 or TRBV12-4; D unclear. V was trimmed by 6 bases and J by 6 bases, leaving 13 bases between them. This CDR3 contains 13 residues. The CDR3 DNA sequence: TGTGCCAGCAGGGGCCCTTCCCCGGATACGCAGTATTTT. Translation gives CASRGPSPDTQYF.

Concerning this clonotype itself: Relative to the germline gene, one junction end is altered; a read error may explain this. This sequence joins TRBV5-1 and TRBJ2-1; 9 bases fit TRBD2. This CDR3 contains 16 residues. CDR1 and CDR2 (germline): SGHRS, YFSETQ. CDR3 nucleotide sequence: TGCGCCATCAGCTTGAGTAGCGGGGGAGCTTACAATGAGCAGTTCTTC. As protein: CAISLSSGGAYNEQFF.

The rearrangement uses TRBV6-6 and TRBJ2-1; 11 bases fit TRBD2. V shed 2 bases, J shed 9 bases, and the junction held 12 bases outside the gene matches. The CDR3 loop spans 17 amino acids. The germline V gene encodes CDR1 MNHNY and CDR2 SVGAGI (reference sequence). CDR3 sequence (DNA): TGTGCCAGCAGTTACGTAGCTAGCGGGAGGTACTCAAGTGAGCAGTTCTTC. Its protein is CASSYVASGRYSSEQFF.

The chain employs TRBV12-3 or TRBV12-4 and TRBJ2-1; 8 bases match TRBD2. The CDR3 runs to 18 residues. V shed 8 bases and J 2 bases; nucleotides not matched to a gene: 17. The CDR3 sequence is CASGSRRRGSGAYNEQFF. The CDR3 DNA follows: TGTGCCAGCGGTAGCCGCCGTAGGGGTAGCGGGGCCTACAATGAGCAGTTCTTC.

This clonotype was counted many times. The chain employs TRBV5-5 and TRBJ1-5, with D maybe TRBD1 (5 bases). V shed 0 bases and J shed 7 bases, with 11 bases lying between them. The CDR3 extends over 14 amino acids. Germline lookup yields CDR1 SGHKS and CDR2 YYEKEE (reference sequence). The CDR3 sequence: CASSLEEGWQPQHF. The CDR3, as DNA: TGTGCCAGCAGCTTGGAGGAGGGGTGGCAGCCCCAGCATTTT.

A word on this clonotype: A much larger clone differs by one base, so this may be a read error. This chain joins TRBV29-1 and TRBJ2-5; 7 nucleotides agree with TRBD2. The CDR3 has 12 residues. Germline lookup yields CDR1 SQVTM and CDR2 ANQGSEA. V lost 7 bases, J lost 5 bases, and 7 bases stayed unmatched. CDR3 sequence (DNA): TGCAGCGGGGAGAAGGGAGGGGAGACCCAGTACTTC. Protein: CSGEKGGETQYF. Combining the CDR3 with reference TRBV29-1 and TRBJ2-5 gives the whole variable domain SAVISQKPSRDICQRGTSLTIQCQVDSQVTMMFWYRQQPGQSLTLIATANQGSEATYESGFVIDKFPISRPNLTFSTLTVSNMSPEDSSIYLCSGEKGGETQYFGPGTRLLVL.

This clonotype appeared a few times. The chain recombines TRBV6-1 with TRBJ1-2; D remains ambiguous. Germline CDR1 MNHNS, CDR2 SASEGT. The V end lost 0 bases, the J end lost 3 bases, and 5 bases lay between the germline ends. CDR3 length equals 13 residues. This chain's CDR3 is CASSEAGDYGYTF. CDR3 nucleotide sequence: TGTGCCAGCAGTGAAGCTGGCGACTATGGCTACACCTTC.

The chain links TRBV28 to TRBJ1-5; the D is unclear. This CDR3 spans 14 amino acids. V gave up 3 bases and J gave up 6 bases, with 12 bases separating them. The germline CDR1 and CDR2 sequences are MDHEN and SYDVKM. The CDR3: CASSFPSGGQPQHF. The CDR3 region has the DNA TGTGCCAGCAGTTTCCCCTCGGGCGGTCAGCCCCAGCATTTT.

The chain employs TRBV20-1 and TRBJ2-7; TRBD1 agrees at 7 bases. V trimming: 4 bases; J trimming: 0 bases; junction bases outside the gene matches: 3. The CDR3 has 13 amino acids. Germline-derived CDR1 and CDR2 are DFQATT and SNEGSKA (reference sequence). The CDR3 nucleotides are TGCAGTGCTAAGGGACAGAGCTCCTACGAGCAGTACTTC. This translates into CSAKGQSSYEQYF.

This clonotype was recorded once. Likely a read error: the CDR3 ends without its conserved phenylalanine or tryptophan. The CDR3 bases are TGCGCCAGCAGCCAAGTGGGGGGACTAAGGGTAGATACGCAGTATTTG. Its protein is CASSQVGGLRVDTQYL. The V call is TRBV4-1, the J call TRBJ2-3; 7 bases agree with TRBD2. The germline CDR1 and CDR2 sequences are MGHRA and YSYEKL. V shed 1 base, J shed 5 bases, and the junction held 9 bases outside the gene matches. The CDR3 has 16 amino acids.

The gene calls are TRBV13 and TRBJ1-2, with D possibly TRBD1 on 6 matching bases. The CDR3 totals 16 residues. Germline-derived CDR1 and CDR2 are PRHDT and FYEKMQ (reference sequence). V dropped 3 bases and J dropped 0 bases, with 14 bases sitting between them. This CDR3 is CASSFRVEGANYGYTF. In DNA form, the CDR3 reads TGTGCCAGCAGCTTTAGGGTAGAGGGGGCTAACTATGGCTACACCTTC.

This chain connects TRBV3-1 to TRBJ1-2; TRBD1 might be the D (5 bases). CDR3 size: 12 residues. Trimming left V 2 bases short and J 8 bases short, with 9 bases between. Per the germline V gene, CDR1 is LGHDT and CDR2 is YNNKEL (reference sequence). The CDR3 reads CASSQPREGYTF. DNA of the CDR3: TGTGCCAGCAGCCAACCCAGGGAGGGCTACACCTTC. Full variable domain (remainder filled in from reference TRBV3-1 and TRBJ1-2): DTAVSQTPKYLVTQMGNDKSIKCEQNLGHDTMYWYKQDSKKFLKIMFSYNNKELIINETVPNRFSPKSPDKAHLNLHINSLELGDSAVYFCASSQPREGYTFGSGTRLTVV.

This clonotype turned up a few times. The chain recombines TRBV7-2 with TRBJ2-6; D remains unclear. V gave up 4 bases and J gave up 0 bases, with 13 bases separating them. The CDR3 is 17 amino acids. CDR1 SGHTA and CDR2 FQGNSA come from the germline V gene. The CDR3 protein is CASSSSGRTSGANVLTF. In DNA, the CDR3 is TGTGCCAGCAGCTCCTCGGGTCGGACCTCTGGGGCCAACGTCCTGACTTTC.

The genes are TRBV6-1 and TRBJ2-4; D is uncertain. The germline V gene has CDR1 MNHNS and CDR2 SASEGT. The CDR3 totals 15 residues. Trimming stripped 3 bases from V and 0 bases from J, with 9 bases between. The CDR3 DNA follows: TGTGCCAGCAGTGAGGGCAGCTTAGCCAAAAACATTCAGTACTTC. Residues: CASSEGSLAKNIQYF.

This clonotype was counted ten times or more. The J gene is TRBJ1-2, the V gene TRBV6-6; D uncertain. This CDR3 region has 12 residues. CDR1 MNHNY and CDR2 SVGAGI come from the germline V gene (reference sequence). The germline V and J ends were trimmed by 7 bases and 4 bases, with 10 bases remaining between them. The CDR3 sequence is CASKLKGYGYTF. The CDR3 DNA follows: TGTGCCAGCAAACTAAAGGGCTATGGCTACACCTTC.

This chain joins TRBV2 and TRBJ1-6, with TRBD1 identical over 9 bases. The junction had 10 bases not matched to a gene; V was cut back by 6 bases and J by 10 bases. Germline CDR1 and CDR2: SNHLY and FYNNEI. This CDR3 is built from 15 residues. This CDR3 is CASRQGQGKRSPLHF. The CDR3 region has the DNA TGTGCCAGCAGACAGGGACAGGGAAAGCGATCACCCCTCCACTTT.

This chain connects TRBV20-1 to TRBJ1-5; possible D gene TRBD1, 6 bases. Germline values: CDR1 DFQATT, CDR2 SNEGSKA (reference sequence). Trimming cost V 5 bases and J 0 bases, with 14 bases left between them. The CDR3 runs to 15 residues. The CDR3 coding sequence is TGCAGTGCTCGGGAGGGACACTATAGCAATCAGCCCCAGCATTTT. Translating gives CSAREGHYSNQPQHF.

The chain links TRBV7-9 to TRBJ1-6; D remains unclear. Germline CDR1 SEHNR, CDR2 FQNEAQ (reference sequence). Trimming took 5 bases from V and 12 from J, leaving 17 bases between them. The CDR3 runs to 14 residues. DNA for the CDR3: TGTGCCAGCAGCCTCGACTCCGATTGGGGACCCCTCCACTTT. Encoded protein: CASSLDSDWGPLHF.

The chain has TRBV7-8 and TRBJ2-3; D remains ambiguous. The CDR3 is 12 amino acids. Germline V gene sequence: CDR1 SGHVS, CDR2 FQNEAQ. The CDR3 DNA reads as TGTGCTCTGACTGCGGCTACAGATACGCAGTATTTT. Protein product: CALTAATDTQYF.

The genes are TRBV7-9 and TRBJ2-1; D is ambiguous. The J call could be wrong; TRBJ2-7 is a better fit for the DNA end. The CDR3 contains 13 residues. Per germline, CDR1 SEHNR and CDR2 FQNEAQ (reference sequence). CDR3 in DNA: TGTGCCAGCAGCTTAGCCAGATACAATGAGCAGTACTTC. Translation gives CASSLARYNEQYF.